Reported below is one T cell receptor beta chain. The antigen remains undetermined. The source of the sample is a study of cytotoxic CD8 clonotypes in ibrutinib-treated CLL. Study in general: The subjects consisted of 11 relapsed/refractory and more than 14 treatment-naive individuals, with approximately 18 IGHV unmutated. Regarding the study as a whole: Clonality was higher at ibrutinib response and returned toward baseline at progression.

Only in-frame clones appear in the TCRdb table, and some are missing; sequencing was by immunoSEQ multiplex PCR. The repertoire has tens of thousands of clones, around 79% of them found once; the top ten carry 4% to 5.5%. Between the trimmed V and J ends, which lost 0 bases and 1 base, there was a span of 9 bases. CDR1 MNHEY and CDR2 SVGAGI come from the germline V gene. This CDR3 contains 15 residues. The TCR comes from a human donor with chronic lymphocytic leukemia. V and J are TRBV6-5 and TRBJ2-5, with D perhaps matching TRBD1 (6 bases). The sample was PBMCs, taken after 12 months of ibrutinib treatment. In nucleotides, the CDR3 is TGTGCCAGCAGTTACTCGGGGGCTAGCCAAGAGACCCAGTACTTC. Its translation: CASSYSGASQETQYF.